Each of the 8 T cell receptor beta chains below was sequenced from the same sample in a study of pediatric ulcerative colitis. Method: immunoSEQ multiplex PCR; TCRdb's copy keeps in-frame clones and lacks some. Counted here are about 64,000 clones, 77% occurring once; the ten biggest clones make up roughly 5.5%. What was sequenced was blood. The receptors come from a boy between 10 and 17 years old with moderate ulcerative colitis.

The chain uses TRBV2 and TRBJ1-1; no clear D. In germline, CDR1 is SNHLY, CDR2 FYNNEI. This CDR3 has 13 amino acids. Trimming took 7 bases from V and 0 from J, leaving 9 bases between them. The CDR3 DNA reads TGTGCCAGCAAGAGGCAGGTGAACACTGAAGCTTTCTTT. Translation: CASKRQVNTEAFF.

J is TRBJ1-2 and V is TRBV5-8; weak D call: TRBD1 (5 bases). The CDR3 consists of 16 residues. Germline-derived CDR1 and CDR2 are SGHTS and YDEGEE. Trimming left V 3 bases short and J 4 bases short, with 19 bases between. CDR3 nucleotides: TGTGCCAGCAGCTGGGACGGACCGATACCGTCCTATGGCTACACCTTC. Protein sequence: CASSWDGPIPSYGYTF.

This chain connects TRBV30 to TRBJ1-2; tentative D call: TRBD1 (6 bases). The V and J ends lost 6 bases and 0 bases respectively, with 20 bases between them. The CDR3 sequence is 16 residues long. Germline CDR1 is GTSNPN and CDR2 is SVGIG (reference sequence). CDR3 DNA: TGTGCCTGCTACAGGGCTACCGTTACCGCTAACTATGGCTACACCTTC. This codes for CACYRATVTANYGYTF.

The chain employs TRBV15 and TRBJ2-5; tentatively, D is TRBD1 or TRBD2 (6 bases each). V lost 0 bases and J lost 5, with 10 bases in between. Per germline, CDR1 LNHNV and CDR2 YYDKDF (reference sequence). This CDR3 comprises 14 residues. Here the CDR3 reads CATSREGGLETQYF. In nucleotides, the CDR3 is TGTGCCACCAGCAGAGAGGGGGGCCTGGAGACCCAGTACTTC.

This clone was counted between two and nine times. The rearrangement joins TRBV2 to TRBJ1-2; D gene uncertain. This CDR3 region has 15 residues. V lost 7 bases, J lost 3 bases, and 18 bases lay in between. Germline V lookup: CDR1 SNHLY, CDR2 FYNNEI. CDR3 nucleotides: TGTGCCAGCAAAATCCTAGCATCGGAGGACTATGGCTACACCTTC. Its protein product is CASKILASEDYGYTF.

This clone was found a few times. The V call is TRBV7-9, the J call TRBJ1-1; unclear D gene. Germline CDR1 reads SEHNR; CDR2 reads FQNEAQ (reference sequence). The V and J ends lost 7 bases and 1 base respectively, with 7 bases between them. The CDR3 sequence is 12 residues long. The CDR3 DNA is TGTGCCAGCAACACCCCGAACACTGAAGCTTTCTTT. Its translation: CASNTPNTEAFF.

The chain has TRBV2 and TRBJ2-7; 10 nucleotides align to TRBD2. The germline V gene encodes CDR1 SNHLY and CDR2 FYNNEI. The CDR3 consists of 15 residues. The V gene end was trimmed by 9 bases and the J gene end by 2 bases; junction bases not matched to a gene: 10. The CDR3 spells CARGASGRDPYEQYF. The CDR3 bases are TGTGCCAGGGGGGCTAGCGGGAGAGACCCCTACGAGCAGTACTTC.

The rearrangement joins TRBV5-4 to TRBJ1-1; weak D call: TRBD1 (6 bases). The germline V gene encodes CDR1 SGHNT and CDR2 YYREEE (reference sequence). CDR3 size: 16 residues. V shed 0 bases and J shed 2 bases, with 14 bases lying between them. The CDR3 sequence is CASSLVQGTPNTEAFF. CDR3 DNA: TGTGCCAGCAGCTTGGTGCAAGGGACACCAAACACTGAAGCTTTCTTT.